The clone carrying this T cell receptor (beta chain) was found once. Its antigen remains unidentified. This record comes from a study of human versus mouse CDR3 diversity and MHC coevolution. Turning to the study itself: Each sample yielded roughly 5.5 x 10^6 to 1.8 x 10^7 valid reads.

General observations from the study: Humans had the largest estimated TCR beta repertoire, some 1.7 million clonotypes.

The length of the CDR3 is 14 residues. V lost 2 bases, J lost 7 bases, and 14 bases lay in between. Germline CDR1 is MNHNY and CDR2 is SVGAGI (reference sequence). TCRdb's copy holds only in-frame clones and misses some; the assay was immunoSEQ multiplex PCR. The data show about 60,000 clones, around 94% seen once. The gene calls are TRBV6-6 and TRBJ1-2, with no clear D. The TCR comes from a person in their sixties in good health. The sequencing input was naive CD4+ T cells from blood. Subset given: CD45RO-negative CD62L-positive naive CD4 T cells. This CDR3 is CASSYRLQEGGYTF. The CDR3 bases are TGTGCCAGCAGTTACCGCCTCCAGGAGGGTGGCTACACCTTC.